The entry below gives a single T cell receptor (beta chain) sequence along with its context. The sample is drawn from a study of blood T cell repertoires in COVID-19. As for the study in general: Acute and convalescent COVID-19 specimens originated in the United States, Italy and Spain. In each case, the material was cDNA or gDNA derived from T cells, B-cell-depleted T cells, or PBMCs.

Germline V gene lookup returns CDR1 LNHDA and CDR2 SQIVND (reference sequence). Trimming removed 6 bases at V and 2 bases at J, with 16 bases between. CDR3 length: 16 amino acids. In the authors' methods: Amplification from reference gene primers served as the basis for estimated nucleated cell counts. Sequenced by immunoSEQ multiplex PCR; TCRdb stores in-frame clones only, minus some. From that table come the V and J calls and clone size; the DNA was used to work out D and trimming. The table has roughly 230,000 clones, more than 65% seen once. The clonotype was recovered from a man aged 50-60 years with active or convalescent COVID-19. The chain carries TRBV19 and TRBJ2-2; TRBD2 is a possible D gene (6 bases). The material sequenced was peripheral blood. This CDR3 reads CASRGGRTTNTGELFF. DNA for the CDR3: TGTGCCAGTAGGGGGGGAAGGACTACCAACACCGGGGAGCTGTTTTTT.